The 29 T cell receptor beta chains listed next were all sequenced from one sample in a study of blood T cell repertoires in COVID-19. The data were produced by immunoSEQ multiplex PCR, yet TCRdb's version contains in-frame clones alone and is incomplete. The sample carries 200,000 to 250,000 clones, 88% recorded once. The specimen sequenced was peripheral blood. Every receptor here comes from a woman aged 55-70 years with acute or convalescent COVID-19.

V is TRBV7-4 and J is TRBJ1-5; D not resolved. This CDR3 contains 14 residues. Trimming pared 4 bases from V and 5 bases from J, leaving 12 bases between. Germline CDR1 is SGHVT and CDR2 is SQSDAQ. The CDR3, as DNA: TGTGCCAGCAGCTGCGCGGTTAACCATCAGCCCCAGCATTTT. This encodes CASSCAVNHQPQHF.

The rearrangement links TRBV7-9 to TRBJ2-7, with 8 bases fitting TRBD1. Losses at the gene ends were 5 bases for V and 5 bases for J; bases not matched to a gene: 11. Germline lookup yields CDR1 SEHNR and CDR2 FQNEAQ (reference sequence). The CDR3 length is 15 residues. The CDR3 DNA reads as TGTGCCAGCAGCCAGGGGACAGGACCCACCGACGAGCAGTACTTC. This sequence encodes CASSQGTGPTDEQYF. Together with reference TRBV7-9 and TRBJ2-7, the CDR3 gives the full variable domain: DTGVSQNPRHKITKRGQNVTFRCDPISEHNRLYWYRQTLGQGPEFLTYFQNEAQLEKSRLLSDRFSAERPKGSFSTLEIQRTEQGDSAMYLCASSQGTGPTDEQYFGPGTRLTVT.

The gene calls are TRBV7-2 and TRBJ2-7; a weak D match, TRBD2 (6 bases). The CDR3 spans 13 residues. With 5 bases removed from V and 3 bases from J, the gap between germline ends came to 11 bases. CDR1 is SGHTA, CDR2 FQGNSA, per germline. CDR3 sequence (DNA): TGTGCCAGCAGCCTCAGACTAGTCTACGAGCAGTACTTC. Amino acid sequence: CASSLRLVYEQYF.

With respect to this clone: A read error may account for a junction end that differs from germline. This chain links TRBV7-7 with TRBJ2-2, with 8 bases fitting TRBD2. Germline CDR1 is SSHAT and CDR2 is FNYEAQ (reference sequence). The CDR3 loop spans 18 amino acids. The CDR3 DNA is TGTGCTAGCAGCTTAGCCGGTAGCGGGGCTGTGAACACCGGGGAGCTGTTTTTT. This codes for CASSLAGSGAVNTGELFF.

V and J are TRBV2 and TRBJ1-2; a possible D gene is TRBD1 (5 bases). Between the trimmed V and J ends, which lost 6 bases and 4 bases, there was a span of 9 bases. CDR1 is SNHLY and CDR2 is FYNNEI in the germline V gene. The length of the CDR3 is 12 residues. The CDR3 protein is CASSSQGYGYTF. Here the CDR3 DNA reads TGTGCCAGCAGCAGTCAGGGCTATGGCTACACCTTC. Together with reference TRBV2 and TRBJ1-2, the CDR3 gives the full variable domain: EPEVTQTPSHQVTQMGQEVILRCVPISNHLYFYWYRQILGQKVEFLVSFYNNEISEKSEIFDDQFSVERPDGSNFTLKIRSTKLEDSAMYFCASSSQGYGYTFGSGTRLTVV.

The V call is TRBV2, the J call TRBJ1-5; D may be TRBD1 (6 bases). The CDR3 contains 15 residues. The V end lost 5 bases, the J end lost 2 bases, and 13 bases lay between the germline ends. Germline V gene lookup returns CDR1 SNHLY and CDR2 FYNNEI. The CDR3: CASSYRVEGNQPQHF. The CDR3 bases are TGTGCCAGCAGTTACAGGGTGGAGGGCAATCAGCCCCAGCATTTT.

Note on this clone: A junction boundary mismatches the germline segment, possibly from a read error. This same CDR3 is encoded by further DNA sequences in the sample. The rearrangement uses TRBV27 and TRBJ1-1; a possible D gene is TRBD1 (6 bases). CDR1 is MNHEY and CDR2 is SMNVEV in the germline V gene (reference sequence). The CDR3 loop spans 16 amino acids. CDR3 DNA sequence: TGTGCCAGCTGCGGCTACAGGGTTACCTTTAACACTGAGGCTTTCTTT. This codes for CASCGYRVTFNTEAFF.

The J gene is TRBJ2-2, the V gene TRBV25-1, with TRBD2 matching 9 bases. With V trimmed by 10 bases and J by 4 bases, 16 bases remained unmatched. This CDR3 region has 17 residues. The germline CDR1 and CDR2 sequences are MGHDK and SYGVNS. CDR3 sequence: CAISAPAGGQRTGELFF. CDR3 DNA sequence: TGTGCCATCTCAGCACCAGCGGGGGGCCAGCGCACCGGGGAGCTGTTTTTT.

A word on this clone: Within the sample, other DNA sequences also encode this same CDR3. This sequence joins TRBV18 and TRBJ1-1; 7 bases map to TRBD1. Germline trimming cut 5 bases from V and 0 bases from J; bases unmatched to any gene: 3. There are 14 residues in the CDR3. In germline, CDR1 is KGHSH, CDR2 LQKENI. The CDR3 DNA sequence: TGTGCCAGCTCAAGGGACAGCATGAACACTGAAGCTTTCTTT. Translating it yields CASSRDSMNTEAFF.

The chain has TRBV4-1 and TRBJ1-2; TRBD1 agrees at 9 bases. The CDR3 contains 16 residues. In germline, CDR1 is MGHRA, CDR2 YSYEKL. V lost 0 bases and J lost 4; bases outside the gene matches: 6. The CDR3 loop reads CASSQDPTGGSYGYTF. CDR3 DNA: TGCGCCAGCAGCCAAGACCCAACAGGGGGCAGCTATGGCTACACCTTC.

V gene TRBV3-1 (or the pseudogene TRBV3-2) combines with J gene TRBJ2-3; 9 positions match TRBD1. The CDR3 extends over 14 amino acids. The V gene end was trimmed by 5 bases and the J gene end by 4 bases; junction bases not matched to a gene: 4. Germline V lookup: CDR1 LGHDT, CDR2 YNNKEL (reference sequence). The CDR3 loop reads CASSVRTGADTQYF. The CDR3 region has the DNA TGTGCCAGCAGCGTACGGACAGGGGCAGATACGCAGTATTTT.

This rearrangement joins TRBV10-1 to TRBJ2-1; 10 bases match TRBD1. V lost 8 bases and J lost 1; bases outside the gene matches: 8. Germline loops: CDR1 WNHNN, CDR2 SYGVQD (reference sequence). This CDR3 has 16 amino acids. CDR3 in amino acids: CASGKTGGWSYNEQFF. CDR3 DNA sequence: TGCGCCAGCGGCAAGACAGGGGGCTGGTCCTACAATGAGCAGTTCTTC.

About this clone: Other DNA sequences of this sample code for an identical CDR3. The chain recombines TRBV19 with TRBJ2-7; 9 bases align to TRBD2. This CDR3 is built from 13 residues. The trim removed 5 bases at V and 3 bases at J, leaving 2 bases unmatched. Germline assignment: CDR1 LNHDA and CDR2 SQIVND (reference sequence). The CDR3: CASSRGGDYEQYF. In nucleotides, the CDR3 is TGTGCCAGTAGTCGCGGGGGGGACTACGAGCAGTACTTC.

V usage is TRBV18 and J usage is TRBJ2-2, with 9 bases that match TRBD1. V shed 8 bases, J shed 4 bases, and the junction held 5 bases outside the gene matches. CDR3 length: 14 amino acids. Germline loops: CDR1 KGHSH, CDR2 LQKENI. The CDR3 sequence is CASQTGGSTGELFF. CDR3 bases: TGTGCCAGCCAGACAGGGGGTAGCACCGGGGAGCTGTTTTTT.

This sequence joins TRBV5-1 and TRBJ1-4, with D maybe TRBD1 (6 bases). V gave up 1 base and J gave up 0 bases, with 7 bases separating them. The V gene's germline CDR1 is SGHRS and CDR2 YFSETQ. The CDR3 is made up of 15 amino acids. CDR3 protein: CASSLSGATNEKLFF. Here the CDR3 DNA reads TGCGCCAGCAGCTTGTCAGGGGCAACTAATGAAAAACTGTTTTTT.

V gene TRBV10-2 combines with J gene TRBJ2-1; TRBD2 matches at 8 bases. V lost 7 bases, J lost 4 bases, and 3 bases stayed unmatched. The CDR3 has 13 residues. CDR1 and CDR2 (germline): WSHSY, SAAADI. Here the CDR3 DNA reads TGCGCCAGCAACTTAGCGGGATACAATGAGCAGTTCTTC. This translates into CASNLAGYNEQFF.

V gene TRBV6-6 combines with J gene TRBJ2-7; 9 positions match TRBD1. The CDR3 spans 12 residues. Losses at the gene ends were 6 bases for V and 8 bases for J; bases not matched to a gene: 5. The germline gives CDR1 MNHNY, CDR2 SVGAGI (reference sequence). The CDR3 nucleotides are TGTGCCAGCAGACCGGGACAGGGCAAGCAGTACTTC. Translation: CASRPGQGKQYF.

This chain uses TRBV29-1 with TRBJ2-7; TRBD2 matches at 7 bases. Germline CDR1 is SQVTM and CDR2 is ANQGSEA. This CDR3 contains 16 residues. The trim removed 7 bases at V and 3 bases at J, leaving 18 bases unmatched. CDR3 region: CSARDRKGGRIYEQYF. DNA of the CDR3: TGCAGCGCCAGGGATAGGAAAGGCGGGAGAATCTACGAGCAGTACTTC.

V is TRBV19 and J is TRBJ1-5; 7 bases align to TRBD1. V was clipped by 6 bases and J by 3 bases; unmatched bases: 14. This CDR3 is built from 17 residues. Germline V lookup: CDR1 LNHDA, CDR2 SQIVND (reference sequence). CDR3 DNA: TGTGCCAGTAGATCCGGGACCGCGGACAGGTCCAATCAGCCCCAGCATTTT. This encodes CASRSGTADRSNQPQHF.

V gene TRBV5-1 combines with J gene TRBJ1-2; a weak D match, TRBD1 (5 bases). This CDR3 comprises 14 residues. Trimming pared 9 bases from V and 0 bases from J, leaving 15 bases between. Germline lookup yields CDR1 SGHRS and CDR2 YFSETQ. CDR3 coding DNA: TGCGCCACCCGGGGGACTCTATCTAACTATGGCTACACCTTC. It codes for CATRGTLSNYGYTF.

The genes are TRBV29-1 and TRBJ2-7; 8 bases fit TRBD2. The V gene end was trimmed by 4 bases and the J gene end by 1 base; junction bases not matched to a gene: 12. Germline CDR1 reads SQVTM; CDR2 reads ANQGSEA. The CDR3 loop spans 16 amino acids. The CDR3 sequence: CSVVGATGTRSYEQYF. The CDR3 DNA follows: TGCAGCGTTGTGGGGGCCACCGGGACTAGATCCTACGAGCAGTACTTC.

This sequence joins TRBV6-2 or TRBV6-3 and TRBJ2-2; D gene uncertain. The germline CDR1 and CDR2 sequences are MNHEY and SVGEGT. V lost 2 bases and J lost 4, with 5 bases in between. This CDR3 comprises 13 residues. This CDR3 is CASSYTGTGELFF. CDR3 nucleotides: TGTGCCAGCAGTTACACGGGCACCGGGGAGCTGTTTTTT.

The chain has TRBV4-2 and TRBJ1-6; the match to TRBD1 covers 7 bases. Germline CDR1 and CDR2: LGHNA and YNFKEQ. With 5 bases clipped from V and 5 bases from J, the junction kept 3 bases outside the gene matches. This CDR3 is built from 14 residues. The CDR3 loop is CASSTRGDNSPLHF. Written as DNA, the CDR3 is TGTGCCAGCAGCACCAGGGGGGATAATTCACCCCTCCACTTT.

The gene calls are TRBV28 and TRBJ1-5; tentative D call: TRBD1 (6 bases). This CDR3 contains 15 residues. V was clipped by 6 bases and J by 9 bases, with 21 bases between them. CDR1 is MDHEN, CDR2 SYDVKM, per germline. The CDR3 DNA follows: TGTGCCAGCAGCCCGGACAGCCTTATGAACTCGCCCCAGCATTTT. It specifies CASSPDSLMNSPQHF.

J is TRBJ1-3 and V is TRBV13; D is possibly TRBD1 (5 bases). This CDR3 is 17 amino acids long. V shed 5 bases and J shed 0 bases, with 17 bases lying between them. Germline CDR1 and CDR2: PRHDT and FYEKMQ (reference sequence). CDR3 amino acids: CASSLSGGRFSGNTIYF. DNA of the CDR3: TGTGCCAGCAGCCTAAGCGGGGGACGGTTCTCTGGAAACACCATATATTTT.

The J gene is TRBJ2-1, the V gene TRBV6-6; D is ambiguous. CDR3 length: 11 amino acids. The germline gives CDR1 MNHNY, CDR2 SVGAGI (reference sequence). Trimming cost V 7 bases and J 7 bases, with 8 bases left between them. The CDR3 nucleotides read TGTGCCAGCACTGAAGAGAATGAGCAGTTCTTC. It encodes CASTEENEQFF.

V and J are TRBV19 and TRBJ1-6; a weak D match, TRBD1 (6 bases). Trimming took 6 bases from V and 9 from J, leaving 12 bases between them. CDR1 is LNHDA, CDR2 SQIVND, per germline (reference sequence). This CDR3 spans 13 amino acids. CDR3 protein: CASSPDRISPLHF. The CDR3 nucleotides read TGTGCCAGTAGCCCCGACAGGATTTCACCCCTCCACTTT.

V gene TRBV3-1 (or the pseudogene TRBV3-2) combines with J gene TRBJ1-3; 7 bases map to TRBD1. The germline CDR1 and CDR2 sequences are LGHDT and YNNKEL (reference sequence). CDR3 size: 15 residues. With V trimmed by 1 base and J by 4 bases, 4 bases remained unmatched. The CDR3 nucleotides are TGTGCCAGCAGCCAAGGTGTGGGACAGGGAAACACCATATATTTT. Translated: CASSQGVGQGNTIYF.

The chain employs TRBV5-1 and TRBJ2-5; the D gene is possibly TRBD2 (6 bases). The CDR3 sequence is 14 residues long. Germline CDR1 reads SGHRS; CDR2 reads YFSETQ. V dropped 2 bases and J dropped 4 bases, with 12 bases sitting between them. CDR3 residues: CASSFGGVGETQYF. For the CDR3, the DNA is TGCGCCAGCAGCTTCGGCGGGGTAGGAGAGACCCAGTACTTC.